One TCR beta chain is described in this entry. The CDR3 is made up of 13 amino acids. CDR1 SNHLY and CDR2 FYNNEI come from the germline V gene. V was trimmed by 8 bases and J by 2 bases, leaving 12 bases between them. Sorting used thawed, overnight-rested PBMC stained with anti-CD3, a viability dye and GMM-loaded CD1B tetramer. CD1B tetramers were loaded with Rhodococcus equi-derived C32 glucose monomycolate. Tetramer-sorted PBMC had been CD14 monocyte-depleted before freezing. These data belong to a study of T cells in tuberculosis. TCR-alpha and TCR-beta chains were sequenced unpaired. This table comes from immunoSEQ multiplex PCR, and its TCRdb copy is limited to in-frame clones, with some not included. The sample consists of 50,000 or so clones, around 90% of them appearing once. Study results and limitations: Low-affinity CD1B-GMM tetramer-binding T cells may have been missed.

The TCR comes from an adult woman with latent tuberculosis. Sequences were obtained from CD1b-GMM tetramer-negative cells sorted from PBMCs. V gene TRBV2 combines with J gene TRBJ1-2; the D gene is possibly TRBD1 (6 bases). The CDR3 DNA reads as TGTGCCAGCGGGGGTGGACAGAACTATGGCTACACCTTC. Translated, it gives CASGGGQNYGYTF.